This T cell receptor beta chain appears in the sequencing data of a study of identical twins. TCRdb used MiXCR to reprocess the 5' RACE reads, holding one entry per CDR3 protein. The table has 500,000 to 650,000 distinct CDR3 sequences, under 8.5% seen once. This clonotype was seen many times. Its antigen is unknown. The germline CDR1 and CDR2 sequences are LGHDT and YNNKEL (reference sequence). Trimming pared 4 bases from V and 2 bases from J, leaving 9 bases between. The CDR3 is 14 residues long. Whole-study findings and limits: Analyses of zero insertions could be partly confounded by invariant MAIT and iNKT cells. Memory repertoires lacked the insertion deficit that abundant cord blood beta clonotypes showed.

The sample was also linked to a second study, of yellow fever vaccine responses in identical twins.

The specimen was PBMCs. The sequence derives from a young woman in good health. This chain links TRBV3-1 with TRBJ2-1; D remains unclear. CDR3 residues: CASSPRPAYNEQFF. The CDR3 nucleotides are TGTGCCAGCAGCCCTAGACCAGCCTACAATGAGCAGTTCTTC.